A selection of T cell receptor beta chains follows, all from one sample in a study of blood T cell repertoires in COVID-19. TCRdb's table, derived via immunoSEQ multiplex PCR, lists solely in-frame clones and lacks some. The sample has 30,000 to 35,000 clones, roughly 89% seen once. Sequencing input: peripheral blood. These receptors originate from a man older than 75 with acute or convalescent COVID-19. Both conserved end residues are part of each CDR3. D genes are given only for firm matches. The size field is filled for only some rows; it gives once, few, many or a size class.

TRBV20-1	17	TRBD1	TRBJ2-3	-	TGCAGTGCTAGTATACCTCAGGGACAGGGGAGCACAGATACGCAGTATTTT	CSASIPQGQGSTDTQYF
TRBV11-3	18	TRBD2	TRBJ2-2	-	TGTGCCAGCAGCCCTCGAGAAGGACTAGCGGGACACACCGGGGAGCTGTTTTTT	CASSPREGLAGHTGELFF
TRBV6-6	16	-	TRBJ2-7	-	TGTGCCAGCAGTTACTCCCGACAGGTCGGACAATACGAGCAGTACTTC	CASSYSRQVGQYEQYF
TRBV19	13	-	TRBJ1-5	-	TGTGCCAGTAGTATAATGGGGAGTCAGCCCCAGCATTTT	CASSIMGSQPQHF
TRBV5-1	15	TRBD2	TRBJ2-5	-	TGCGCCAGCAGCTTGGACAGCGGGAGGCAAGAGACCCAGTACTTC	CASSLDSGRQETQYF
TRBV19	17	TRBD1	TRBJ1-1	-	TGTGCCAGTAGGTCAACAGGGGGTGCGGCCTTGAACACTGAAGCTTTCTTT	CASRSTGGAALNTEAFF
TRBV18	16	-	TRBJ2-1	few	TGTGCCAGCTCACCCCAAGCGGAAAGCTCCTACAATGAGCAGTTCTTC	CASSPQAESSYNEQFF
TRBV5-6	16	TRBD2	TRBJ2-3	-	TGTGCCAGCAGCTTGGCGGGACTAGCGGGAGCAGATACGCAGTATTTT	CASSLAGLAGADTQYF
TRBV29-1	12	-	TRBJ1-2	-	TGCAGCGTTTCCAGGGAGGGCTATGGCTACACCTTC	CSVSREGYGYTF
TRBV6-4	13	-	TRBJ2-5	-	TGTGCCAGCAGTCGACAGCTGGGGGAGACCCAGTACTTC	CASSRQLGETQYF
TRBV19	18	-	TRBJ2-7	-	TGTGCCAGTAGTATCGTCCCAGGTTGGGGGACATCTGCCTACGAGCAGTACTTC	CASSIVPGWGTSAYEQYF
TRBV5-1	15	TRBD1	TRBJ2-7	-	TGCGCCAGCAGCTCGGGGGTGGACAGGGCCTCCGAGCAGTACTTC	CASSSGVDRASEQYF
TRBV30	15	TRBD1	TRBJ1-5	-	TGTGCCTGGGGTGAGGGGGCGTATAGCAATCAGCCCCAGCATTTT	CAWGEGAYSNQPQHF
TRBV18	15	-	TRBJ2-3	-	TGTGCCAGCTCACCATATTTCCAGAGCACAGATACGCAGTATTTT	CASSPYFQSTDTQYF
TRBV7-2	15	-	TRBJ2-7	-	TGTGCCAGCAGCTTAGCCCCTGAGCAGGGTGAGGAGCAGTACTTC	CASSLAPEQGEEQYF
TRBV7-2	13	-	TRBJ1-4	-	TGTGCCAGCAGCTTAGGCCCGAGAGAAAAACTGTTTTTT	CASSLGPREKLFF
TRBV4-1	16	-	TRBJ1-5	-	TGCGCCAGCAGCCGGCGGGCCGGTGAGAGGCGACAGCCCCAGCATTTT	CASSRRAGERRQPQHF
TRBV7-2	16	TRBD1	TRBJ2-2	-	TGTGCCAGCAGCTTAAACCCGGGACAGGGTGCCGGGGAGCTGTTTTTT	CASSLNPGQGAGELFF
TRBV3-1/TRBV3-2	14	-	TRBJ2-7	-	TGTGCCAGCAGCCAGAGTGCGGCCTCCTACGAGCAGTACTTC	CASSQSAASYEQYF
TRBV28	16	-	TRBJ2-4	-	TGTGCCAGCAGTTTATCAGGCAGGGGTCCCAAAAACATTCAGTACTTC	CASSLSGRGPKNIQYF
TRBV5-6	14	-	TRBJ2-5	-	TGTGCCAGCAGTCCAACAGGGATAAGAGAGGCCCAGTACTTC	CASSPTGIREAQYF
TRBV9	13	-	TRBJ2-7	once	TGTGCCAGCAGCGTAGCCCCCTCGAGCGAGCAGTACTTC	CASSVAPSSEQYF
TRBV5-4	15	-	TRBJ2-1	-	TGTGCCAGCATCCCAAGTGGCGGGAACCAAAATGAGCAGTTCTTC	CASIPSGGNQNEQFF
TRBV9	15	TRBD1	TRBJ1-4	-	TGTGCCAGCAGCGTACTGGACAGGGAAGGTGAAAAACTGTTTTTT	CASSVLDREGEKLFF
TRBV19	14	-	TRBJ2-2	once	TGTGCCAGTAGTGACGCAGGGGACACCGGGGAGCTGTTTTTT	CASSDAGDTGELFF
TRBV5-8	13	TRBD1	TRBJ1-4	-	TGTGCCAGCAGCTTTTGGGACAGAGAAAAACTGTTTTTT	CASSFWDREKLFF
TRBV19	15	-	TRBJ1-5	-	TGTGCCAGTAGTATTGCTGGACAGCTCAATCAGCCCCAGCATTTT	CASSIAGQLNQPQHF
TRBV29-1	14	-	TRBJ2-7	-	TGCAGCGTTTCCGTGACAAACCGATTCTACGAGCAGTACTTC	CSVSVTNRFYEQYF
TRBV3-1/TRBV3-2	15	TRBD2	TRBJ2-5	-	TGTGCCAGCAGCCAGCGAACTAGCGGCCAAGAGACCCAGTACTTC	CASSQRTSGQETQYF
TRBV18	16	TRBD2	TRBJ2-5	-	TGTGCCAGCTCACCAAGAAGCGGGAGGGCCTCGGAGACCCAGTACTTC	CASSPRSGRASETQYF
TRBV6-5	14	-	TRBJ1-1	-	TGTGCCAGCAGGGGGTCGGCAGGGGACACTGAAGCTTTCTTT	CASRGSAGDTEAFF